One and the same sample provided the 27 T cell receptor beta chains below, sequenced in a study of long-term antiretroviral therapy in people with HIV (dated by TCRdb to 2021 to 2024). Sequencing of the TRB variable region was done with the immunoSEQ hsTCRB v3.0 assay at survey level resolution. The clones in this table, taken by TCRdb from immuneACCESS, are in-frame only. Not every clone is retained; where verified, under half of the shortfall comes from an unresolved V gene, and the cause of the rest is unknown. The sample table shows about 21,000 clones, and less than 85% are seen once. 9% to 15% of the sample is in the top ten clones. The sequences come from unsorted PBMCs, collected less than 1.8 years before starting antiretroviral therapy. These receptor sequences come from a middle-aged woman with HIV.

This clone has only a few counts. The V and J genes are TRBV6-1 and TRBJ1-5, with D unresolved. This CDR3 has 14 residues. V was clipped by 4 bases and J by 0 bases, with 7 bases between them. Germline CDR1 MNHNS, CDR2 SASEGT. DNA of the CDR3: TGTGCCAGCAGTGTGGCTGTTAGCAATCAGCCCCAGCATTTT. Its protein is CASSVAVSNQPQHF.

The genes are TRBV7-9 and TRBJ2-5; D is possibly TRBD1 (6 bases). V was pared by 2 bases and J by 5 bases, with 12 bases between. The CDR3 runs to 14 residues. Germline V gene lookup returns CDR1 SEHNR and CDR2 FQNEAQ (reference sequence). The CDR3 loop reads CASSLMGAGETQYF. DNA for the CDR3: TGTGCCAGCAGCTTAATGGGGGCTGGGGAGACCCAGTACTTC.

The chain combines TRBV4-1 with TRBJ1-2; tentatively, D is TRBD1 (5 bases). Germline V lookup: CDR1 MGHRA, CDR2 YSYEKL. The CDR3 length is 16 residues. With 5 bases removed from V and 6 bases from J, the gap between germline ends came to 22 bases. This chain's CDR3 is CASSLLGRGKEDGYTF. CDR3 coding DNA: TGCGCCAGCAGCTTACTTGGAAGGGGCAAGGAGGATGGCTACACCTTC.

The chain has TRBV19 and TRBJ2-3; D is uncertain. Germline V gene sequence: CDR1 LNHDA, CDR2 SQIVND (reference sequence). This CDR3 is built from 13 residues. V lost 4 bases to trimming and J lost 2 bases, with 7 bases between them. CDR3 DNA: TGTGCCAGTAGTAGTAGACTCACAGATACGCAGTATTTT. Translating gives CASSSRLTDTQYF.

This clone was seen a handful of times. In DNA form, the CDR3 reads TGTGCCAGCTCACCACCGGAAGCAAAGGAAAGGGCTTTCTTT. Protein: CASSPPEAKERAFF. V and J are TRBV18 and TRBJ1-1; D not resolved. Per germline, CDR1 KGHSH and CDR2 LQKENI. The ends were cut back, 0 bases at V and 11 bases at J, with 16 bases in the middle. The CDR3 is made up of 14 amino acids.

Written as DNA, the CDR3 is TGCGCCAGCAGCGCCATTAGCTACAATGAGCAGTTCTTC. Its protein is CASSAISYNEQFF. This sequence joins TRBV4-1 and TRBJ2-1; D is uncertain. Trimming took off 5 bases at V and 3 bases at J, with 8 bases between the two ends. This CDR3 region has 13 residues. Germline V gene lookup returns CDR1 MGHRA and CDR2 YSYEKL.

The chain has TRBV10-3 and TRBJ1-1, with a weak D call TRBD1 (6 bases). CDR3 length: 11 residues. Germline V gene sequence: CDR1 ENHRY, CDR2 SYGVKD. V lost 6 bases, J lost 6 bases, and 8 bases lay in between. The CDR3 DNA reads as TGTGCCATCAGGGGGGGGCCTGAAGCTTTCTTT. Its protein product is CAIRGGPEAFF.

The V and J genes are TRBV25-1 and TRBJ1-5; D perhaps matches TRBD1 (6 bases). This CDR3 region has 15 residues. Looked up from germline, CDR1 is MGHDK and CDR2 is SYGVNS. The ends were cut back, 1 base at V and 4 bases at J, with 11 bases in the middle. CDR3 sequence (DNA): TGTGCCAGCAGTGAATCGGGGGGCAAAAATCAGCCCCAGCATTTT. Its translation is CASSESGGKNQPQHF.

This clone was seen just once. This rearrangement joins TRBV5-4 to TRBJ2-1, with TRBD2 identical over 10 bases. The length of the CDR3 is 19 residues. J lost 8 bases, V lost 4 bases, and 21 bases had no gene match. The germline V gene has CDR1 SGHNT and CDR2 YYREEE (reference sequence). CDR3 protein: CASSPPRRLQVAGGDEQFF. Written as DNA, the CDR3 is TGTGCCAGCAGCCCCCCTAGGAGGTTGCAGGTAGCGGGAGGAGATGAGCAGTTCTTC. Supplemented by reference TRBV5-4 and TRBJ2-1, the full variable domain reads ETGVTQSPTHLIKTRGQQVTLRCSSQSGHNTVSWYQQALGQGPQFIFQYYREEENGRGNFPPRFSGLQFPNYSSELNVNALELDDSALYLCASSPPRRLQVAGGDEQFFGPGTRLTVL.

V usage is TRBV18 and J usage is TRBJ2-7; TRBD2 is a possible D gene (6 bases). CDR3 size: 14 residues. Germline V lookup: CDR1 KGHSH, CDR2 LQKENI. V was cut by 2 bases and J by 3 bases, with 11 bases left in between. DNA of the CDR3: TGTGCCAGCTCACCAGCGACTAGGAGCTACGAGCAGTACTTC. Translating it yields CASSPATRSYEQYF.

The gene calls are TRBV10-3 and TRBJ1-2, with D unclear. There are 15 residues in the CDR3. In germline, CDR1 is ENHRY, CDR2 SYGVKD. The germline V and J ends were trimmed by 0 bases and 4 bases, with 12 bases remaining between them. CDR3 loop: CAISESYGLGYGYTF. The CDR3 DNA is TGTGCCATCAGTGAGTCATACGGACTCGGCTATGGCTACACCTTC.

This chain links TRBV4-2 with TRBJ2-1; D is undetermined. CDR1 and CDR2 (germline): LGHNA, YNFKEQ. The length of the CDR3 is 13 residues. Trimming left V 6 bases short and J 0 bases short, with 6 bases between. The CDR3 nucleotides are TGTGCCAGCAGGGTCAACTCCTACAATGAGCAGTTCTTC. Translating gives CASRVNSYNEQFF.

The chain couples TRBV7-9 to TRBJ2-3, with 11 bases aligning to TRBD2. CDR1 and CDR2 (germline): SEHNR, FQNEAQ (reference sequence). The CDR3 is made up of 15 amino acids. V trimming: 5 bases; J trimming: 1 base; junction bases outside the gene matches: 2. The CDR3 nucleotides are TGTGCCAGCAGCCAGGGACTAGCGGGCACAGATACGCAGTATTTT. It specifies CASSQGLAGTDTQYF.

This clone was recorded only once. The genes are TRBV14 and TRBJ2-7; 9 positions match TRBD2. The CDR3 covers 16 residues. Germline assignment: CDR1 SGHDN and CDR2 FVKESK. J was trimmed by 4 bases and V by 1 base; bases with no gene match: 8. This chain's CDR3 is CASSQGWSSGRYEQYF. The CDR3 DNA follows: TGTGCCAGCAGCCAAGGATGGTCGAGCGGGAGGTACGAGCAGTACTTC.

This chain connects TRBV23-1 to TRBJ1-3, with unresolved D. TRBV23-1 is labeled an ORF, and its function is uncertain. This CDR3 has 14 residues. V lost 3 bases and J lost 0, with 6 bases in between. The CDR3 is CASSQNHSGNTIYF. The DNA of the CDR3 is TGCGCCAGCAGTCAGAATCACTCTGGAAACACCATATATTTT.

The chain is built from TRBV4-1 and TRBJ1-5; possibly TRBD1 for D (5 bases). V was clipped by 0 bases and J by 4 bases, with 10 bases between them. The CDR3 sequence is 15 residues long. Germline V gene lookup returns CDR1 MGHRA and CDR2 YSYEKL. The DNA for the CDR3 is TGCGCCAGCAGCCAAGAGGGGACCCAGAATCAGCCCCAGCATTTT. It is translated as CASSQEGTQNQPQHF.

V is TRBV9 and J is TRBJ1-5; D gene uncertain. The germline V and J ends were trimmed by 3 bases and 2 bases, with 12 bases remaining between them. The germline V gene has CDR1 SGDLS and CDR2 YYNGEE. The CDR3 sequence is 15 residues long. The CDR3 DNA sequence: TGTGCCAGCAGCGCTGGATCGTGGGGCAATCAGCCCCAGCATTTT. Protein: CASSAGSWGNQPQHF.

This chain joins TRBV7-2 and TRBJ1-1; D is unresolved. The CDR3 totals 14 residues. The V end lost 6 bases, the J end lost 4 bases, and 15 bases lay between the germline ends. CDR1 and CDR2 from the germline V gene are SGHTA and FQGNSA. The CDR3 DNA reads TGTGCCAGCAGTCGGTTCAGTCCGGGCACTGAAGCTTTCTTT. Residues: CASSRFSPGTEAFF. The full variable domain, its missing parts supplied by reference TRBV7-2 and TRBJ1-1, is GAGVSQSPSNKVTEKGKDVELRCDPISGHTALYWYRQSLGQGLEFLIYFQGNSAPDKSGLPSDRFSAERTGGSVSTLTIQRTQQEDSAVYLCASSRFSPGTEAFFGQGTRLTVV.

This chain uses TRBV5-4 with TRBJ2-1; 8 nucleotides align to TRBD2. Germline V gene data show CDR1 as SGHNT and CDR2 as YYREEE (reference sequence). There are 16 residues in the CDR3. V gave up 2 bases and J gave up 6 bases; unmatched junction bases: 10. The CDR3 is CASSFGGTSRGNEQFF. In nucleotides, the CDR3 is TGTGCCAGCAGCTTCGGCGGGACTAGTCGTGGCAATGAGCAGTTCTTC.

The chain carries TRBV20-1 and TRBJ2-1; D gene unclear. V lost 6 bases and J 9 bases, leaving 9 bases between the germline ends. The length of the CDR3 is 10 residues. Per germline, CDR1 DFQATT and CDR2 SNEGSKA (reference sequence). This chain's CDR3 is CSAPSAEQFF. The CDR3 DNA reads TGCAGTGCCCCCAGCGCTGAGCAGTTCTTC.

This chain joins TRBV5-1 and TRBJ2-2; 9 bases fit TRBD1. The germline V gene encodes CDR1 SGHRS and CDR2 YFSETQ. J was trimmed by 5 bases and V by 3 bases; bases with no gene match: 5. The CDR3 has 15 residues. DNA for the CDR3: TGCGCCAGCAGCTCGGACAGGGGATATACCGGGGAGCTGTTTTTT. Amino acids: CASSSDRGYTGELFF.

V and J are TRBV27 and TRBJ1-6; the match to TRBD1 covers 8 bases. CDR1 MNHEY and CDR2 SMNVEV come from the germline V gene (reference sequence). J was trimmed by 2 bases and V by 4 bases; bases with no gene match: 1. CDR3 length: 15 amino acids. The CDR3 bases are TGTGCCAGCAGTTCGGGACAGGCCTATAATTCACCCCTCCACTTT. This translates into CASSSGQAYNSPLHF.

The chain combines TRBV5-5 with TRBJ1-1; D gene ambiguous. There are 15 residues in the CDR3. V was pared by 1 base and J by 1 base, with 11 bases between. Germline CDR1 is SGHKS and CDR2 is YYEKEE (reference sequence). In DNA form, the CDR3 reads TGTGCCAGCAGCTTGATGCCAGGTGAGAACACTGAAGCTTTCTTT. This sequence encodes CASSLMPGENTEAFF.

The rearrangement links TRBV7-6 to TRBJ2-3, with 8 positions matching TRBD2. Germline V gene data show CDR1 as SGHVS and CDR2 as FNYEAQ. With 1 base clipped from V and 1 base from J, the junction kept 4 bases outside the gene matches. The CDR3 loop spans 16 amino acids. CDR3: CASSLGPAGGTDTQYF. The CDR3 DNA reads as TGTGCCAGCAGCTTAGGCCCAGCGGGAGGCACAGATACGCAGTATTTT.

The chain links TRBV6-1 to TRBJ2-5; D perhaps matches TRBD1 (5 bases). Trimming shortened V by 1 base and J by 4 bases, and 13 bases separated the two germline ends. Germline CDR1 reads MNHNS; CDR2 reads SASEGT. The CDR3 is 15 residues long. This CDR3 is CASSEEAPGRETQYF. As DNA, the CDR3 is TGTGCCAGCAGTGAAGAAGCGCCAGGGCGAGAGACCCAGTACTTC.

J is TRBJ2-1 and V is TRBV4-1; TRBD1 matches 9 bases. CDR1 and CDR2 from the germline V gene are MGHRA and YSYEKL. This CDR3 region has 16 residues. The trim removed 3 bases at V and 7 bases at J, leaving 10 bases unmatched. DNA for the CDR3: TGCGCCAGCAGCCACTATTTCCGGGACAGGGATAATGAGCAGTTCTTC. It codes for CASSHYFRDRDNEQFF.

This sequence joins TRBV5-6 and TRBJ1-2, with a possible D match to TRBD1 (5 bases). The CDR3 is made up of 15 amino acids. Germline CDR1 and CDR2: SGHDT and YYEEEE. The V and J ends lost 3 bases and 3 bases respectively, with 15 bases between them. Written as DNA, the CDR3 is TGTGCCAGCAGCTACTGGGGGGGAGCGGACTATGGCTACACCTTC. Translation: CASSYWGGADYGYTF.